The 19 T cell receptor beta chains listed next were all sequenced from one sample in a study of T cell responses to AZD1222 COVID-19 vaccine. Only in-frame clones appear in the TCRdb table, and some are missing; sequencing was by immunoSEQ multiplex PCR. The profile shows around 120,000 clones, roughly 90% of them singletons. The material sequenced was peripheral blood, taken on day 0 of AZD1222 vaccination. The receptors were sampled from an adult in good health.

V gene TRBV9 combines with J gene TRBJ1-5, with a tentative D call TRBD1 (6 bases). CDR1 and CDR2 (germline): SGDLS, YYNGEE. The CDR3 is 15 residues long. Trimming cost V 0 bases and J 5 bases, with 12 bases left between them. The CDR3 protein is CASSVGQGNDQPQHF. The DNA of the CDR3 is TGTGCCAGCAGCGTAGGGCAGGGGAACGATCAGCCCCAGCATTTT.

As to this clone: At one end, the junction sequence differs from germline, possibly due to a read error. CDR3 bases: TGTGCCAGCAGCGAAGTAGGGAACTATGGCTACACCTTC. It codes for CASSEVGNYGYTF. The rearrangement uses TRBV2 and TRBJ1-2, with D uncertain. This CDR3 has 13 amino acids. Germline V gene lookup returns CDR1 SNHLY and CDR2 FYNNEI.

The chain links TRBV7-9 to TRBJ1-2, with TRBD1 as a possible D gene (6 bases). This CDR3 region has 12 residues. The germline V gene encodes CDR1 SEHNR and CDR2 FQNEAQ (reference sequence). Trimming shortened V by 4 bases and J by 7 bases, and 10 bases separated the two germline ends. CDR3 region: CASSSRQVGYTF. The CDR3 DNA follows: TGTGCCAGCAGCTCGCGACAGGTTGGCTACACCTTC.

The rearrangement uses TRBV7-8 and TRBJ1-1; a possible D gene is TRBD1 (6 bases). This CDR3 contains 17 residues. The germline V gene encodes CDR1 SGHVS and CDR2 FQNEAQ. The V and J ends lost 5 bases and 5 bases respectively, with 24 bases between them. CDR3 loop: CASSVGAGIPRGTEAFF. The CDR3 nucleotides read TGTGCCAGCAGCGTGGGGGCCGGGATCCCCAGAGGGACTGAAGCTTTCTTT.

The chain combines TRBV7-6 with TRBJ2-7, with D possibly TRBD1 on 6 matching bases. V dropped 2 bases and J dropped 0 bases, with 11 bases sitting between them. Germline CDR1 and CDR2: SGHVS and FNYEAQ. The CDR3 covers 15 residues. In DNA form, the CDR3 reads TGTGCCAGCAGCTTATTAACAGGGAACTCCTACGAGCAGTACTTC. This translates into CASSLLTGNSYEQYF.

This clone was seen only a few times. The V gene is TRBV28, the J gene TRBJ1-2; D remains ambiguous. CDR1 is MDHEN, CDR2 SYDVKM, per germline. Trimming cost V 4 bases and J 4 bases, with 10 bases left between them. This CDR3 has 13 residues. The CDR3 DNA follows: TGTGCCAGCAGTTCGGGCAGCTTCTATGGCTACACCTTC. Protein: CASSSGSFYGYTF.

This clone was recorded once. The chain has TRBV5-8 and TRBJ1-4; 10 nucleotides agree with TRBD1. V shed 4 bases, J shed 8 bases, and the junction held 8 bases outside the gene matches. In germline, CDR1 is SGHTS, CDR2 YDEGEE. This CDR3 region has 15 residues. Here the CDR3 reads CASSTPTGGREKLFF. DNA for the CDR3: TGTGCCAGCAGCACGCCGACAGGGGGCCGAGAAAAACTGTTTTTT.

CDR3 bases: TGCAGCGTTGAAGCGGGACCAGACAATGAGCAGTTCTTC. Its translation is CSVEAGPDNEQFF. V is TRBV29-1 and J is TRBJ2-1; D might be TRBD1 or TRBD2, each matching 5 bases. Germline loops: CDR1 SQVTM, CDR2 ANQGSEA. V lost 1 base and J lost 5, with 9 bases in between. This CDR3 comprises 13 residues.

The chain uses TRBV7-3 and TRBJ2-5, with 10 bases lining up with TRBD2. After removal of 3 bases from V and 5 bases from J, the junction contained 6 bases not matched to a gene. Germline V lookup: CDR1 SGHTA, CDR2 FQGTGA. This CDR3 has 15 amino acids. The CDR3 DNA sequence: TGTGCCAGCAGCTTCACTAGCGGGGAATGGGAGACCCAGTACTTC. As protein: CASSFTSGEWETQYF.

In DNA, the CDR3 is TGTGCCAGCAGTTACCTCGTCCCGAGGGATACGCAGTATTTT. The encoded protein is CASSYLVPRDTQYF. The rearrangement uses TRBV6-2 or TRBV6-3 and TRBJ2-3; no firm D call. CDR1 MNHEY and CDR2 SVGEGT come from the germline V gene. Trimming pared 2 bases from V and 6 bases from J, leaving 12 bases between. The CDR3 is 14 amino acids.

This clone appeared a single time. The chain links TRBV30 to TRBJ2-3; D may be TRBD2 (5 bases). The V end lost 5 bases, the J end lost 5 bases, and 11 bases lay between the germline ends. Germline V gives CDR1 GTSNPN, CDR2 SVGIG (reference sequence). The CDR3 is 12 residues long. This CDR3 reads CAWDNAGDTQYF. As DNA, the CDR3 is TGTGCCTGGGACAACGCGGGAGATACGCAGTATTTT.

The chain has TRBV30 and TRBJ2-2; D remains unclear. There are 13 residues in the CDR3. With 2 bases removed from V and 6 bases from J, the gap between germline ends came to 10 bases. Germline-derived CDR1 and CDR2 are GTSNPN and SVGIG (reference sequence). The chain's CDR3 is CAWSLSWAGELFF. CDR3 in DNA: TGTGCCTGGAGTTTAAGTTGGGCCGGGGAGCTGTTTTTT.

The V gene is TRBV5-1, the J gene TRBJ1-5; 7 bases fit TRBD1. J lost 7 bases, V lost 4 bases, and 14 bases had no gene match. This CDR3 contains 16 residues. The V gene's germline CDR1 is SGHRS and CDR2 YFSETQ. The CDR3 nucleotides read TGCGCCAGCAGCCCCGTGGGGCCAGGGGGGAGGCAGCCCCAGCATTTT. Translating gives CASSPVGPGGRQPQHF.

Regarding this clone: In the same sample, other DNA sequences code for this CDR3. V is TRBV20-1 and J is TRBJ2-3; D unresolved. Germline CDR1 DFQATT, CDR2 SNEGSKA (reference sequence). V lost 3 bases and J lost 8, with 9 bases in between. CDR3 length equals 11 residues. This CDR3 is CSASGEGTQYF. DNA of the CDR3: TGCAGTGCTAGCGGCGAAGGTACGCAGTATTTT.

This chain joins TRBV7-3 and TRBJ2-3; 8 nucleotides align to TRBD2. V shed 2 bases and J 5 bases; nucleotides not matched to a gene: 6. Germline V gene data show CDR1 as SGHTA and CDR2 as FQGTGA. The CDR3 extends over 15 amino acids. The CDR3 coding sequence is TGTGCCAGCAGCTTAGACGGGGGGGCCAAAGATACGCAGTATTTT. Translating gives CASSLDGGAKDTQYF.

The genes are TRBV10-2 and TRBJ1-1; D is possibly TRBD1 (5 bases). Germline lookup yields CDR1 WSHSY and CDR2 SAAADI. CDR3 length: 14 amino acids. Trimming removed 4 bases from V and 4 bases from J, with 13 bases in between. The chain's CDR3 is CASSGRGEGTEAFF. In DNA form, the CDR3 reads TGCGCCAGCAGTGGTCGGGGGGAAGGCACTGAAGCTTTCTTT.

The CDR3 sequence is CASSLSGGIPEAFF. In nucleotides, the CDR3 is TGTGCCAGCAGCTTATCAGGGGGCATACCTGAAGCTTTCTTT. The chain couples TRBV7-8 to TRBJ1-1, with 8 bases aligning to TRBD1. The CDR3 contains 14 residues. The germline CDR1 and CDR2 sequences are SGHVS and FQNEAQ. J was trimmed by 6 bases and V by 2 bases; bases with no gene match: 5.

This chain joins TRBV4-3 and TRBJ2-1, with D maybe TRBD1 (6 bases). The CDR3 sequence is 15 residues long. The germline V gene has CDR1 LGHNA and CDR2 YSLEER. The V and J ends lost 0 bases and 4 bases respectively, with 10 bases between them. The CDR3 bases are TGCGCCAGCAGCCAAGAGAACAGGGAGTACAATGAGCAGTTCTTC. It codes for CASSQENREYNEQFF.

This chain joins TRBV3-1 (or the pseudogene TRBV3-2) and TRBJ2-1; possibly TRBD1 or TRBD2 for D (5 bases each). This CDR3 is built from 16 residues. With 0 bases removed from V and 8 bases from J, the gap between germline ends came to 17 bases. Germline V gives CDR1 LGHDT, CDR2 YNNKEL (reference sequence). The DNA of the CDR3 is TGTGCCAGCAGCCAAGAAGGAAGGGGTGGGACGGATGAGCAGTTCTTC. Residues: CASSQEGRGGTDEQFF.